The 30 T cell receptor beta chains reported below all come from one sample, sequenced in a study of control samples from healthy donors and cancer patients (dated by TCRdb to 2019 to 2021). Library construction relied on the immunoSEQ multiplex PCR assay. The source is immuneACCESS, and TCRdb retained only in-frame sequences with V and J called. Part of the clones is not carried over; for the studies checked, unresolved V genes explain less than half of this, and the remainder is unexplained. The sample includes some 100,000 clones, with 90% observed a single time. Of the sample, roughly 4% falls within the top ten clones. Input material: blood. These TCRs come from a human donor in good health. The donor label of this sample is uncertain.

The chain has TRBV9 and TRBJ1-1, with 7 bases aligning to TRBD1. Per the germline V gene, CDR1 is SGDLS and CDR2 is YYNGEE. Trimming at V came to 2 bases and at J to 6 bases, leaving 7 bases not matched to a gene. The CDR3 length is 14 residues. This CDR3 reads CASSVTGTAPEAFF. CDR3 sequence (DNA): TGTGCCAGCAGCGTTACGGGGACAGCCCCTGAAGCTTTCTTT.

The sample holds one count of this clone. This chain connects TRBV6-5 to TRBJ2-6; 7 positions match TRBD1. V lost 9 bases and J lost 2; bases outside the gene matches: 7. CDR1 and CDR2 (germline): MNHEY, SVGAGI. The CDR3 has 15 residues. The CDR3 loop reads CASRQGDTGANVLTF. The DNA for the CDR3 is TGTGCCAGTAGACAGGGTGATACTGGGGCCAACGTCCTGACTTTC.

The gene calls are TRBV5-8 and TRBJ2-7; 7 bases fit TRBD1. CDR1 and CDR2 from the germline V gene are SGHTS and YDEGEE. Trimming took 4 bases from V and 3 from J; bases not matched to a gene: 10. CDR3 length: 15 residues. The CDR3 DNA is TGTGCCAGCAGCACCCCTCGACAGGGCCACTACGAGCAGTACTTC. This translates into CASSTPRQGHYEQYF.

The rearrangement links TRBV19 to TRBJ2-1; D perhaps matches TRBD2 (5 bases). V lost 4 bases and J 4 bases, leaving 11 bases between the germline ends. The CDR3 spans 14 residues. Germline V gives CDR1 LNHDA, CDR2 SQIVND (reference sequence). As DNA, the CDR3 is TGTGCCAGTAGTACCGGACTCGATTACAATGAGCAGTTCTTC. Protein sequence: CASSTGLDYNEQFF.

This chain connects TRBV5-6 to TRBJ1-3; weak D call: TRBD1 (6 bases). The germline CDR1 and CDR2 sequences are SGHDT and YYEEEE. The CDR3 consists of 16 residues. Trimming took 3 bases from V and 4 from J, leaving 17 bases between them. The CDR3 region has the DNA TGTGCCAGCAGCTACTGGGGATGGACAGAAGGAAACACCATATATTTT. It codes for CASSYWGWTEGNTIYF.

The V call is TRBV18, the J call TRBJ1-5; 7 bases match TRBD1. Germline V CDR1 and CDR2: KGHSH, LQKENI. After removal of 2 bases from V and 7 bases from J, the junction contained 2 bases not matched to a gene. The CDR3 length is 13 residues. The CDR3 region has the DNA TGTGCCAGCTCACCAGGACAGGCCCAGCCCCAGCATTTT. Its translation is CASSPGQAQPQHF.

The chain employs TRBV6-1 and TRBJ1-3; D is undetermined. In germline, CDR1 is MNHNS, CDR2 SASEGT. The CDR3 has 15 residues. The V end was cut by 0 bases, the J end by 1 base, with 7 bases between. The CDR3 DNA reads TGTGCCAGCAGTGAAGCAGCGGGTTCTGGAAACACCATATATTTT. Its translation: CASSEAAGSGNTIYF.

This clone has just a few counts. The V and J genes are TRBV7-9 and TRBJ1-2; 8 bases fit TRBD1. Germline V gives CDR1 SEHNR, CDR2 FQNEAQ (reference sequence). This CDR3 is built from 13 residues. V shed 6 bases and J 4 bases; nucleotides not matched to a gene: 4. CDR3 amino acids: CASSLTGGYGYTF. CDR3 coding DNA: TGTGCCAGCAGTCTTACAGGGGGCTATGGCTACACCTTC. Complete variable domain (other parts from reference TRBV7-9 and TRBJ1-2): DTGVSQNPRHKITKRGQNVTFRCDPISEHNRLYWYRQTLGQGPEFLTYFQNEAQLEKSRLLSDRFSAERPKGSFSTLEIQRTEQGDSAMYLCASSLTGGYGYTFGSGTRLTVV.

The chain carries TRBV27 and TRBJ2-2, with 8 bases matching TRBD1. This CDR3 is 14 amino acids long. Germline values: CDR1 MNHEY, CDR2 SMNVEV (reference sequence). The ends lost 5 bases at V and 7 bases at J; junction bases unmatched: 6. This CDR3 reads CASSPGQGVGELFF. CDR3 bases: TGTGCCAGCAGTCCCGGACAGGGTGTCGGGGAGCTGTTTTTT.

The V gene is TRBV3-1 (or the pseudogene TRBV3-2), the J gene TRBJ2-5, with D possibly called TRBD1 or TRBD2 (6 bases each). V lost 4 bases and J 1 base, leaving 10 bases between the germline ends. The germline gives CDR1 LGHDT, CDR2 YNNKEL (reference sequence). The CDR3 sequence is 14 residues long. The CDR3 sequence: CASSLKGGQETQYF. The CDR3 nucleotides are TGTGCCAGCAGCCTTAAGGGGGGCCAAGAGACCCAGTACTTC.

V gene TRBV7-9 combines with J gene TRBJ2-1; a weak D match, TRBD1 (6 bases). The germline V gene encodes CDR1 SEHNR and CDR2 FQNEAQ (reference sequence). V lost 5 bases to trimming and J lost 7 bases, with 9 bases between them. The CDR3 has 12 amino acids. The CDR3 DNA reads as TGTGCCAGCAGCCCCGGACAGAATGAGCAGTTCTTC. Amino acids: CASSPGQNEQFF.

The gene calls are TRBV4-3 and TRBJ1-1, with no clear D. The V end was cut by 0 bases, the J end by 2 bases, with 13 bases between. This CDR3 has 16 residues. CDR1 is LGHNA, CDR2 YSLEER, per germline. In DNA, the CDR3 is TGCGCCAGCAGCCAAGAAATTTCGGGCAGAAACACTGAAGCTTTCTTT. Amino acid sequence: CASSQEISGRNTEAFF.

The gene calls are TRBV27 and TRBJ1-5; D is unclear. CDR3 length equals 14 residues. CDR1 MNHEY and CDR2 SMNVEV come from the germline V gene (reference sequence). The ends were cut back, 5 bases at V and 0 bases at J, with 8 bases in the middle. CDR3 sequence reads: CASSQLDSNQPQHF. DNA for the CDR3: TGTGCCAGCAGTCAACTAGATAGCAATCAGCCCCAGCATTTT.

This chain uses TRBV11-2 with TRBJ1-2, with 9 bases identical to TRBD1. CDR1 and CDR2 (germline): SGHAT, FQNNGV. This CDR3 spans 13 amino acids. V trimming: 7 bases; J trimming: 7 bases; junction bases outside the gene matches: 7. The CDR3 sequence: CASTVQGAGGYTF. In DNA form, the CDR3 reads TGTGCCAGCACCGTACAGGGGGCAGGTGGCTACACCTTC.

The rearrangement uses TRBV28 and TRBJ1-5; D is perhaps TRBD1 (5 bases). Germline V CDR1 and CDR2: MDHEN, SYDVKM. CDR3 length: 14 amino acids. The germline V and J ends were trimmed by 6 bases and 9 bases, with 18 bases remaining between them. This CDR3 is CASRTGTPVWPQHF. As DNA, the CDR3 is TGTGCCAGCAGAACCGGGACTCCAGTTTGGCCCCAGCATTTT. Together with reference TRBV28 and TRBJ1-5, the CDR3 gives the full variable domain: DVKVTQSSRYLVKRTGEKVFLECVQDMDHENMFWYRQDPGLGLRLIYFSYDVKMKEKGDIPEGYSVSREKKERFSLILESASTNQTSMYLCASRTGTPVWPQHFGDGTRLSIL.

The chain couples TRBV5-3 to TRBJ2-7; tentatively, D is TRBD2 (6 bases). TRBV5-3 is filed as an ORF, its function uncertain. The CDR3 runs to 15 residues. The ends were cut back, 5 bases at V and 4 bases at J, with 19 bases in the middle. This chain's CDR3 is CARRDAAGMAYEQYF. CDR3 sequence (DNA): TGTGCCAGAAGGGATGCCGCGGGAATGGCATACGAGCAGTACTTC.

The rearrangement joins TRBV15 to TRBJ2-3; TRBD2 matches at 10 bases. J lost 0 bases, V lost 3 bases, and 0 bases had no gene match. Germline-derived CDR1 and CDR2 are LNHNV and YYDKDF (reference sequence). The CDR3 is 15 amino acids. In DNA, the CDR3 is TGTGCCACCAGCAGGGGACTAGCGAGCACAGATACGCAGTATTTT. It encodes CATSRGLASTDTQYF.

In DNA, the CDR3 is TGCGCCAGCAGCTCAAAACAGGGGAAGGAGACCCAGTACTTC. Residues: CASSSKQGKETQYF. The chain combines TRBV5-1 with TRBJ2-5; TRBD1 matches 7 bases. The length of the CDR3 is 14 residues. Germline CDR1 SGHRS, CDR2 YFSETQ. J was trimmed by 5 bases and V by 3 bases; bases with no gene match: 7.

This chain uses TRBV30 with TRBJ1-3; no clear D gene. The CDR3 extends over 13 amino acids. Trimming left V 1 base short and J 7 bases short, with 11 bases between. Per the germline V gene, CDR1 is GTSNPN and CDR2 is SVGIG (reference sequence). CDR3 sequence (DNA): TGTGCCTGGAGTGCATCCTCGGGGAACACCATATATTTT. This encodes CAWSASSGNTIYF.

This rearrangement joins TRBV5-1 to TRBJ1-6; the match to TRBD1 covers 8 bases. Germline trimming cut 5 bases from V and 9 bases from J; bases unmatched to any gene: 10. CDR1 SGHRS and CDR2 YFSETQ come from the germline V gene. The length of the CDR3 is 15 residues. CDR3 residues: CASRPVDREGSPLHF. The CDR3 region has the DNA TGCGCCAGCAGGCCCGTGGACAGGGAGGGTTCACCCCTCCACTTT.

The chain joins TRBV7-6 to TRBJ1-3, with D hard to call. CDR1 and CDR2 from the germline V gene are SGHVS and FNYEAQ. The CDR3 runs to 16 residues. Deletions cut 5 bases from V and 3 bases from J, with 17 bases between. The CDR3 nucleotides are TGTGCCAGCAGCCTGACACCCTTCGGGATTGGAAACACCATATATTTT. Its protein product is CASSLTPFGIGNTIYF.

The chain carries TRBV30 and TRBJ1-1; D remains unclear. Per germline, CDR1 GTSNPN and CDR2 SVGIG (reference sequence). CDR3 size: 13 residues. V was trimmed by 2 bases and J by 0 bases, leaving 7 bases between them. DNA for the CDR3: TGTGCCTGGAGTTACGGTATGAACACTGAAGCTTTCTTT. It specifies CAWSYGMNTEAFF.

CDR3 residues: CASSLVVGQGANTEAFF. The CDR3 DNA is TGCGCCAGCAGCTTGGTGGTGGGTCAGGGGGCAAACACTGAAGCTTTCTTT. V is TRBV5-1 and J is TRBJ1-1; 8 bases agree with TRBD1. The CDR3 length is 17 residues. The germline V gene has CDR1 SGHRS and CDR2 YFSETQ. V was pared by 0 bases and J by 2 bases, with 9 bases of the junction left unmatched.

Here the CDR3 DNA reads TGTGCCAGTAGTGGCGATAGCGGGGGAAGGGAGCAGTTCTTC. Residues: CASSGDSGGREQFF. The chain couples TRBV19 to TRBJ2-1; TRBD2 aligns across 9 bases. The CDR3 has 14 amino acids. Germline V gene lookup returns CDR1 LNHDA and CDR2 SQIVND (reference sequence). The junction had 9 bases not matched to a gene; V was cut back by 5 bases and J by 10 bases. Looking up the rest from reference TRBV19 and TRBJ2-1 gives the full variable domain: DGGITQSPKYLFRKEGQNVTLSCEQNLNHDAMYWYRQDPGQGLRLIYYSQIVNDFQKGDIAEGYSVSREKKESFPLTVTSAQKNPTAFYLCASSGDSGGREQFFGPGTRLTVL.

The rearrangement joins TRBV2 to TRBJ2-4; no firm D call. From germline, CDR1 is SNHLY and CDR2 FYNNEI. The ends were cut back, 6 bases at V and 1 base at J, with 22 bases in the middle. This CDR3 region has 18 residues. The CDR3 coding sequence is TGTGCCAGCAGAACCCCCGTGGCGTATTCTCAGGCCAAAAACATTCAGTACTTC. Amino acid sequence: CASRTPVAYSQAKNIQYF.

This clone showed up just once. V gene TRBV21-1 combines with J gene TRBJ1-2; TRBD1 was called by the table and not checked on the DNA. TRBV21-1 is tagged as a pseudogene. The CDR3 sequence is 15 residues long. The CDR3 DNA reads TGTGCCAGCAGCGTTTCCGGGACAGGGGCCTATGGCTACACCTTC. It is translated as CASSVSGTGAYGYTF.

The V and J genes are TRBV25-1 and TRBJ2-1, with TRBD1 identical over 7 bases. This CDR3 comprises 16 residues. V trimming: 4 bases; J trimming: 5 bases; junction bases outside the gene matches: 11. Germline-derived CDR1 and CDR2 are MGHDK and SYGVNS. The CDR3 reads CASSARQGEGNNEQFF. As DNA, the CDR3 is TGTGCCAGCAGTGCCCGACAGGGAGAAGGGAACAATGAGCAGTTCTTC.

This chain uses TRBV10-1 with TRBJ1-1; maybe TRBD1 (5 bases). CDR1 and CDR2 from the germline V gene are WNHNN and SYGVQD (reference sequence). The CDR3 extends over 14 amino acids. With 4 bases removed from V and 3 bases from J, the gap between germline ends came to 12 bases. CDR3 coding DNA: TGCGCCAGCAGTGGAGTAAAAGGGGACACTGAAGCTTTCTTT. It codes for CASSGVKGDTEAFF.

This clone was found once. V gene TRBV18 combines with J gene TRBJ1-1, with D uncertain. This CDR3 contains 13 residues. The V and J ends lost 4 bases and 2 bases respectively, with 8 bases between them. Germline loops: CDR1 KGHSH, CDR2 LQKENI. CDR3 residues: CASSHDKNTEAFF. DNA of the CDR3: TGTGCCAGCTCACACGATAAAAACACTGAAGCTTTCTTT.

Written as DNA, the CDR3 is TGTGCCAGCAGTTACCGGGGGAACGGGGAGCTGTTTTTT. It is translated as CASSYRGNGELFF. The gene calls are TRBV6-5 and TRBJ2-2; D is perhaps TRBD2 (6 bases). CDR1 MNHEY and CDR2 SVGAGI come from the germline V gene. V was shortened by 2 bases and J by 7 bases, with 8 bases between the two germline ends. This CDR3 contains 13 residues.